The sequence of this TCR beta chain was determined in a study of T cells after posttransplantation cyclophosphamide. Sequencing was performed with immunoSEQ multiplex PCR; in TCRdb, only in-frame clones are kept and a portion is missing. Sampling found 24,000 or so clones, none seen once. This clone was observed many times. Its specificity is unknown. Treatment was busulfan-fludarabine conditioning, a marrow graft, and cyclophosphamide on days +3 and +4. Study results and caveats: After PTCy, TRB diversity resembled that of CNI/methotrexate controls.

The CDR3 runs to 13 residues. CDR1 and CDR2 (germline): LNHDA, SQIVND (reference sequence). Trimming left V 7 bases short and J 6 bases short, with 13 bases between. The V call is TRBV19, the J call TRBJ2-1; D is possibly TRBD2 (7 bases). The material was PBMCs, obtained after allogeneic stem cell transplant with posttransplant cyclophosphamide. This sequence originates from a young adult male patient who received an allogeneic stem cell transplant from a related donor, was CMV-positive, and had no GVHD. Part of the T cells may come from the graft donor. In DNA form, the CDR3 reads TGTGCCAGTATGGAGGGGGGGGGCAATGAGCAGTTCTTC. Protein: CASMEGGGNEQFF. Supplemented by reference TRBV19 and TRBJ2-1, the full variable domain reads DGGITQSPKYLFRKEGQNVTLSCEQNLNHDAMYWYRQDPGQGLRLIYYSQIVNDFQKGDIAEGYSVSREKKESFPLTVTSAQKNPTAFYLCASMEGGGNEQFFGPGTRLTVL.